This TCR beta chain stems from a study of PD-L1 blockade in urothelial cancer (dated by TCRdb to about 2017). Describing the broader study: Every patient began therapy around 2014 and was given atezolizumab 1,200 mg intravenously every 3 weeks. Durable clinical benefit was achieved by nine patients and was not achieved by 20 patients. About nine tenths of the roughly 30 patients were males with bladder-origin urothelial cancer, and about 65% of the roughly 30 reported a prior smoking history. In the same patients, pretreatment tumors underwent whole exome sequencing and RNA sequencing in addition to TCR sequencing. TCR sequencing covered pretreatment tumor samples and matched, serially collected peripheral blood taken before and after atezolizumab treatment. Blood samples gave a median of around 140,000 T cells and 80,000 to 95,000 unique TCRs, with a median clonality of approximately 0.078. Blood samples were analyzed at 3 weeks after treatment start (second dose) and at 6 weeks after treatment start. Pretreatment blood TCR-seq was available for 27 to 30 patients, at least one posttreatment blood collection was obtained for some 24 patients, and tumor TCR-seq was available for some 24 patients. Durable clinical benefit meant progression-free survival longer than 6 months, and TCR features were also tested against progression-free and overall survival. An exploratory multi-omic analysis was conducted of the somatic, immune and clinical correlates of response to PD-L1 blockade with atezolizumab in urothelial cancer. Patients had an ECOG performance status of 0 or 1 and had received between 0 and 3 prior chemotherapy regimens. On the study overall, not on this receptor specifically: At 3 weeks after the start of treatment, tumor-associated TCR clones in peripheral blood had expanded more in patients with durable benefit (n ≈ 24, p = 0.022). A pretreatment peripheral blood TCR clonality below the median was linked to improved progression-free and overall survival. Small sample size (n ≈ 28) and many exploratory analyses mean the results are intended to be hypothesis-generating.

The sample's time point label is to be understood as: peripheral blood 6 weeks after treatment start. A cohort of 30 or so patients with locally advanced or metastatic urothelial carcinoma, treated at Memorial Sloan Kettering on a trial protocol, was included. Peripheral blood mononuclear cells were collected pretreatment and during treatment, with between 1 and 8 total time points per patient. The Qiagen DNeasy Blood extraction kit was used to purify genomic DNA from total PBMCs and from tumor samples. PBMCs were collected pretreatment and during treatment, and were isolated and stored as previously described. With respect to this clone: No cognate antigen has been identified for it. Within one base of it there is no much larger clone, and no base qualities were kept.

Synthetic TCR analog templates were spiked into each PCR so that absolute template abundance could be estimated from read counts. TCRbeta CDR3 regions were amplified from genomic DNA with bias-controlled V and J gene primers using the immunoSEQ assay. Sequencing of rearranged TCRbeta segments was performed at approximately 20X coverage. The authors processed their data as follows. Sequencing errors were corrected by clustering, and CDR3s were annotated against IMGT so that V, D and J genes could be assigned. Downstream analyses used only productive TCRbeta rearrangements and left out out-of-frame or stop-codon sequences. Clonality was computed as one minus Shannon entropy normalized by the log of the number of unique productive sequences. Fisher's exact test with Benjamini-Hochberg correction, using a cutoff of adjusted p below 0.01, was how clones that differed between time points or between blood and tumor were identified. Not all clones reach the TCRdb copy of this immuneACCESS table, which keeps in-frame sequences only. Checked studies attribute under half of the gap to unresolved V genes and leave the rest unexplained. Clonal size and the V and J genes are those of that table, whereas D and trimming came from the DNA. In this sample the table shows approximately 83,000 clones, roughly 85% of which occur a single time. Around 7.7% of the sample lies in the top ten.

Via the germline V gene, CDR1 is SGHTA and CDR2 FQGTGA. The CDR3 sequence holds 14 residues, the cysteine and phenylalanine included. Only the CDR3 part of the read is kept: 42 bases, read in frame from the first base. For this chain, trimming is 6 bases at the V end and 2 bases at the J end, and the number of junction bases without a gene match is 7. Sequenced material: PBMCs, taken around atezolizumab (anti-PD-L1) treatment. The receptor comes from a man between 65 and 79 years old with urothelial cancer. The V and J genes are TRBV7-3 and TRBJ2-7; 7 central bases correspond to TRBD1. The nucleotide sequence reads TGTGCCAGCAGTTCCCCGGGACAGACCTACGAGCAGTACTTC. This gives the protein CASSSPGQTYEQYF.